This TCR beta chain stems from a study of regulatory T cells in long-lasting Graves disease. Study results and caveats: There was favoring of TRBV28, TRBJ1-2 and TRBJ2-5 in persistent disease.

V was trimmed by 8 bases and J by 3 bases, leaving 13 bases between them. Looked up from germline, CDR1 is MNHNS and CDR2 is SASEGT. The length of the CDR3 is 13 residues. Building the TCR beta libraries relied on iRepertoire HTBI primers, and CDR3 regions underwent Arm-PCR. MiXCR, run by TCRdb on the multiplex PCR reads, gives a single entry per CDR3 protein. Of about 470,000 distinct CDR3 sequences in the sample, 20% to 25% were seen once. The table lists this clonotype with a few counts. As yet, its antigen is unknown. Time point here: persistent/refractory GD, antithyroid drugs over 5 years with positive TRAb. The authors made the TCR library using RNA they extracted from PBMCs.

The source material was peripheral blood mononuclear cells (PBMCs), sampled when the disease was refractory, from a patient treated with antithyroid drugs. The receptor comes from a female donor with Graves disease. The chain combines TRBV6-1 with TRBJ1-1; D gene ambiguous. The CDR3 sequence: CASSWRPYTEAFF. CDR3 DNA sequence: TGTGCCAGCTCTTGGAGACCCTACACTGAAGCTTTCTTT.